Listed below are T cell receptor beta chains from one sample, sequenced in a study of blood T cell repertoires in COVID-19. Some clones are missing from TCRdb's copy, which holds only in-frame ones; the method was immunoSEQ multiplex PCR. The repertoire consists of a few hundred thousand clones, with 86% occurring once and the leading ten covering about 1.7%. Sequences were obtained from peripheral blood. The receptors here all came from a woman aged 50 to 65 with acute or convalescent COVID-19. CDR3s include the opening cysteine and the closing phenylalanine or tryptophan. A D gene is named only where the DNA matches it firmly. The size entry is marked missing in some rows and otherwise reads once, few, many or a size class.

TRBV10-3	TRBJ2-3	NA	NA	CAIRKGGSSHSTDTQYF	TGTGCCATCAGAAAAGGGGGAAGCTCGCACAGCACAGATACGCAGTATTTT
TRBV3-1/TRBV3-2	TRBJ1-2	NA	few	CASSQEPQGRGYTF	TGTGCCAGCAGCCAAGAACCTCAGGGGAGAGGCTACACCTTC
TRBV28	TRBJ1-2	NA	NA	CASTSGGFYGYTF	TGTGCCAGCACCTCGGGGGGGTTCTATGGCTACACCTTC
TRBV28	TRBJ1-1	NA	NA	CASRISGGTEAFF	TGTGCCAGCAGGATTTCCGGCGGAACTGAAGCTTTCTTT
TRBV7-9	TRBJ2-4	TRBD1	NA	CASSVTGTEYLAKNIQYF	TGTGCCAGCAGCGTCACCGGGACAGAATATCTAGCCAAAAACATTCAGTACTTC
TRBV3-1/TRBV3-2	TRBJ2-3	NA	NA	CASSHILGAGSFTDTQYF	TGTGCCAGCAGCCATATCCTTGGTGCAGGGTCCTTCACAGATACGCAGTATTTT
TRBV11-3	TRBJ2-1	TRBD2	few	CASSFGTTEEQFF	TGTGCCAGCAGCTTCGGGACTACGGAGGAGCAGTTCTTC
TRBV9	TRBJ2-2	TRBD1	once	CASSPPGQGNTGELFF	TGTGCCAGCAGCCCGCCGGGACAGGGGAACACCGGGGAGCTGTTTTTT
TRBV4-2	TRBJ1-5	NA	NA	CASSQTLLQGSGQPQHF	TGTGCCAGCAGCCAAACTCTTCTGCAGGGGTCTGGTCAGCCCCAGCATTTT
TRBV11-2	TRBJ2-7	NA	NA	CASSPGLSYEQYF	TGTGCCAGCAGCCCGGGATTATCCTACGAGCAGTACTTC
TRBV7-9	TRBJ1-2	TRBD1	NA	CASSPRDRVTYGYTF	TGTGCCAGCAGCCCACGGGACAGGGTTACCTATGGCTACACCTTC
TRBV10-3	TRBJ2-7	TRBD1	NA	CAISEGQGAGEQYF	TGTGCCATCAGTGAGGGGCAGGGGGCCGGCGAGCAGTACTTC
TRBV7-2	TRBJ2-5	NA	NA	CASSLRTEETQYF	TGTGCCAGCAGCTTGAGGACAGAAGAGACCCAGTACTTC
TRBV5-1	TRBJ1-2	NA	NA	CASSPTGRDGYTF	TGCGCCAGCAGCCCCACAGGAAGGGATGGCTACACCTTC
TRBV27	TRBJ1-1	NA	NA	CASSPSPGTETLNTEAFF	TGTGCCAGCAGTCCTAGTCCCGGGACTGAGACCTTGAACACTGAAGCTTTCTTT
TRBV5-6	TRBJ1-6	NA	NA	CASSFSFRDSYNSPLHF	TGTGCCAGCAGCTTTAGCTTCAGGGACTCCTATAATTCACCCCTCCACTTT
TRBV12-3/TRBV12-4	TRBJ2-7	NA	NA	CASSSGFYEQYF	TGTGCCAGCAGTTCAGGGTTCTACGAGCAGTACTTC
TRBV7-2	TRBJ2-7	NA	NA	CASSLGGEVYEQYF	TGTGCCAGCAGCTTAGGTGGTGAGGTTTACGAGCAGTACTTC
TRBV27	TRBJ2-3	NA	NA	CASSLSRADTQYF	TGTGCCAGCAGTTTGTCCCGGGCAGATACGCAGTATTTT
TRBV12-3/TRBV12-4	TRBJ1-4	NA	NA	CASRTDGNEKLFF	TGTGCCAGTAGGACAGATGGGAATGAAAAACTGTTTTTT
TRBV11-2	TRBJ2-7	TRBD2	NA	CASSLGTSGTYEQYF	TGTGCCAGCAGCTTAGGGACTAGCGGGACCTACGAGCAGTACTTC
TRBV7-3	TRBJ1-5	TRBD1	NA	CASRYQGTGRNQTQPQHF	TGTGCCAGCAGATACCAAGGGACAGGTCGGAACCAAACTCAGCCCCAGCATTTT
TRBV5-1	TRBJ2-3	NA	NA	CASSLASSEDTQYF	TGCGCCAGCAGCTTGGCAAGTAGCGAGGATACGCAGTATTTT
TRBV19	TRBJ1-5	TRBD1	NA	CASNETGVPGGDQPQHF	TGTGCCAGTAATGAGACAGGGGTGCCCGGAGGCGATCAGCCCCAGCATTTT
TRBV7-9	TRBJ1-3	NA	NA	CASARVGGTIYF	TGTGCCAGCGCGAGGGTGGGGGGTACCATATATTTT
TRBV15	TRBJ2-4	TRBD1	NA	CATSRPRQGPDIQYF	TGTGCCACCAGCAGACCCCGACAGGGGCCCGACATTCAGTACTTC
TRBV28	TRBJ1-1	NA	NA	CASSLPIRDTEAFF	TGTGCCAGCAGTTTACCCATACGGGACACTGAAGCTTTCTTT
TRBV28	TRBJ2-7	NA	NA	CASSLTQNYEQYF	TGTGCCAGCAGTTTGACACAGAACTACGAGCAGTACTTC
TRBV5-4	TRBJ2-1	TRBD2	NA	CASSSGTSGTLEQFF	TGTGCCAGCAGTTCCGGGACTAGCGGGACATTAGAGCAGTTCTTC
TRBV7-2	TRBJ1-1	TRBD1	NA	CASSVNRGNTEAFF	TGTGCCAGCAGCGTAAACAGGGGAAACACTGAAGCTTTCTTT